The 9 T cell receptor beta chains presented below share a single source sample, sequenced in a study of T cell clones after liver transplantation. Assay used: immunoSEQ multiplex PCR; TCRdb lists only in-frame clones, some missing. This table has about 120,000 clones, just over 90% appearing once. The sequencing used CD4+ T cells from blood, collected 12 months after liver transplant. The source is a human patient who received a liver transplant. Some T cells may be graft donor cells.

The rearrangement uses TRBV6-5 and TRBJ2-7, with 7 nucleotides matching TRBD1. CDR1 is MNHEY and CDR2 is SVGAGI in the germline V gene. This CDR3 contains 13 residues. V lost 4 bases to trimming and J lost 6 bases; unmatched junction nucleotides: 6. CDR3: CASSFQYRGEQYF. In nucleotides, the CDR3 is TGTGCCAGCAGTTTTCAATACAGGGGCGAGCAGTACTTC.

This clone was observed once. V gene TRBV28 combines with J gene TRBJ2-1, with D perhaps matching TRBD2 (5 bases). Germline V gene sequence: CDR1 MDHEN, CDR2 SYDVKM. Trimming cost V 3 bases and J 8 bases, with 17 bases left between them. There are 15 residues in the CDR3. Written as DNA, the CDR3 is TGTGCCAGCAGTTTGGACTCGAGGGCACACCATGAGCAGTTCTTC. Translating gives CASSLDSRAHHEQFF.

This rearrangement joins TRBV28 to TRBJ2-3; D not resolved. Per germline, CDR1 MDHEN and CDR2 SYDVKM. The CDR3 runs 11 residues. Trimming took off 7 bases at V and 2 bases at J, with 4 bases between the two ends. The CDR3, as DNA: TGTGCCAGCACAAACACAGATACGCAGTATTTT. Translating gives CASTNTDTQYF. Together with reference TRBV28 and TRBJ2-3, the CDR3 gives the full variable domain: DVKVTQSSRYLVKRTGEKVFLECVQDMDHENMFWYRQDPGLGLRLIYFSYDVKMKEKGDIPEGYSVSREKKERFSLILESASTNQTSMYLCASTNTDTQYFGPGTRLTVL.

J is TRBJ2-7 and V is TRBV28, with D perhaps being TRBD1 or TRBD2 (5 bases each). The V end was cut by 6 bases, the J end by 6 bases, with 15 bases between. This CDR3 comprises 13 residues. Germline assignment: CDR1 MDHEN and CDR2 SYDVKM. This CDR3 is CASSLLGDGEQYF. The CDR3 region has the DNA TGTGCCAGCAGCCTCTTGGGGGACGGCGAGCAGTACTTC.

The chain joins TRBV5-1 to TRBJ2-3; D may be TRBD1 (5 bases). Trimming shortened V by 0 bases and J by 0 bases, and 11 bases separated the two germline ends. Germline V gene data show CDR1 as SGHRS and CDR2 as YFSETQ. CDR3 length: 16 residues. CDR3 amino acids: CASSLASTVSTDTQYF. The DNA of the CDR3 is TGCGCCAGCAGCTTGGCATCGACAGTTAGCACAGATACGCAGTATTTT.

The chain joins TRBV28 to TRBJ2-7; TRBD2 matches at 8 bases. The CDR3 consists of 16 residues. The germline gives CDR1 MDHEN, CDR2 SYDVKM. The V segment lost 6 bases and the J segment 1 base; nucleotides outside the gene matches: 11. The CDR3 loop is CASRTAGTRASYEQYF. CDR3 DNA: TGTGCCAGCAGGACAGCCGGGACTAGGGCTTCCTACGAGCAGTACTTC.

V usage is TRBV18 and J usage is TRBJ2-5; perhaps TRBD1 as D (6 bases). The CDR3 spans 15 residues. The V and J ends lost 0 bases and 0 bases respectively, with 8 bases between them. CDR1 is KGHSH, CDR2 LQKENI, per germline. This CDR3 reads CASSPPGQYQETQYF. The DNA for the CDR3 is TGTGCCAGCTCACCACCTGGACAGTACCAAGAGACCCAGTACTTC.

The chain links TRBV14 to TRBJ2-7, with 13 bases aligning to TRBD2. J gave up 4 bases and V 4 bases, and 7 bases lay outside the gene matches. The CDR3 contains 16 residues. Looked up from germline, CDR1 is SGHDN and CDR2 is FVKESK. CDR3 in DNA: TGTGCCAGCAGCCCATACGGACTAGCGGGAGTATACGAGCAGTACTTC. Translation: CASSPYGLAGVYEQYF.

The rearrangement uses TRBV5-1 and TRBJ2-1; D remains unclear. The germline gives CDR1 SGHRS, CDR2 YFSETQ. V gave up 4 bases and J gave up 0 bases, with 8 bases separating them. This CDR3 comprises 14 residues. This chain's CDR3 is CASSPQGSYNEQFF. The CDR3 coding sequence is TGCGCCAGCAGCCCGCAAGGCTCCTACAATGAGCAGTTCTTC.